The source of this T cell receptor (beta chain) is a study of molecular identifiers for immune sequencing clone quantification. Germline-derived CDR1 and CDR2 are MDHEN and SYDVKM. The CDR3 has 16 amino acids. Between the trimmed V and J ends, which lost 1 base and 5 bases, there was a span of 17 bases. TCRdb independently ran MiXCR on the PCR reads; one entry per CDR3 protein. The sample shows more than 250,000 distinct CDR3 sequences, about a fifth of them seen only once. Libraries of naive CD8 cells were prepared from about 20,000 to 1,000,000 sorted cells using 10%, 30% or 50% RNA. The V and J genes are TRBV28 and TRBJ1-1; D might be TRBD1 (5 bases). Specimen: naive CD8+ T cells from blood, with Jurkat cell RNA spiked in. The subset was: FACS-sorted CD8+CD4-CCR7+CD45RA+ naive T cells. The sequence derives from a human donor in good health. Some libraries in this study had Jurkat cell RNA spiked in. CDR3 in amino acids: CASSLSPGRPKTEAFF. In DNA form, the CDR3 reads TGTGCCAGCAGTTTATCCCCGGGACGCCCTAAAACTGAAGCTTTCTTT.